Listed below are T cell receptor beta chains from one sample, sequenced in a study of TIL therapy for anti-PD-1-resistant metastatic lung cancer. Sequenced by immunoSEQ multiplex PCR; TCRdb stores in-frame clones only, minus some. The sample records about 50,000 clones, around 80% being singletons. The material was blood, obtained at baseline. These receptor sequences come from a woman aged 25 to 80 with non-small cell lung cancer. Both conserved end residues are part of each CDR3. The order of the fields is J gene, V gene, CDR3 length, clone size, D gene, CDR3 protein, CDR3 DNA. A D gene is named only where the DNA matches it firmly. Clone size is not always given. Where it is, it says once, few, many or a class for expanded clones.

j_call: TRBJ2-3; v_call: TRBV11-3; cdr3_length: 17; clone_size: .; d_call: .; cdr3_aa: CASSLGSMRPIDDTQYF; cdr3_nt: TGTGCCAGCAGCTTAGGTTCGATGAGACCAATTGACGATACGCAGTATTTT
j_call: TRBJ1-3; v_call: TRBV4-2; cdr3_length: 16; clone_size: .; d_call: .; cdr3_aa: CASSLTGGGSGNTIYF; cdr3_nt: TGTGCCAGCAGCCTAACGGGAGGGGGCTCTGGAAACACCATATATTTT
j_call: TRBJ1-2; v_call: TRBV18; cdr3_length: 15; clone_size: .; d_call: TRBD1; cdr3_aa: CASSPPPGQGTGYTF; cdr3_nt: TGTGCCAGCTCACCCCCCCCGGGACAGGGGACTGGCTACACCTTC
j_call: TRBJ1-2; v_call: TRBV2; cdr3_length: 13; clone_size: .; d_call: TRBD1; cdr3_aa: CASSGGTDYGYTF; cdr3_nt: TGTGCCAGCAGTGGAGGGACAGACTATGGCTACACCTTC
j_call: TRBJ2-1; v_call: TRBV10-3; cdr3_length: 15; clone_size: .; d_call: .; cdr3_aa: CAISEPKVSPNEQFF; cdr3_nt: TGTGCCATCAGTGAGCCGAAGGTTAGCCCCAATGAGCAGTTCTTC
j_call: TRBJ2-7; v_call: TRBV28; cdr3_length: 16; clone_size: .; d_call: TRBD2; cdr3_aa: CASSWTGLADSYEQYF; cdr3_nt: TGTGCCAGCAGTTGGACCGGACTAGCGGACTCCTACGAGCAGTACTTC
j_call: TRBJ1-1; v_call: TRBV5-1; cdr3_length: 13; clone_size: once; d_call: .; cdr3_aa: CASSYRQHTEAFF; cdr3_nt: TGCGCCAGCAGCTATAGACAGCACACTGAAGCTTTCTTT
j_call: TRBJ1-3; v_call: TRBV19; cdr3_length: 16; clone_size: .; d_call: TRBD1; cdr3_aa: CASSPRQGFSGNTIYF; cdr3_nt: TGTGCCAGTAGCCCCAGACAGGGATTCTCTGGAAACACCATATATTTT
j_call: TRBJ2-5; v_call: TRBV5-4; cdr3_length: 17; clone_size: .; d_call: TRBD2; cdr3_aa: CASSWGTSGPRGETQYF; cdr3_nt: TGTGCCAGCAGCTGGGGGACTAGCGGTCCCCGAGGGGAGACCCAGTACTTC
j_call: TRBJ2-1; v_call: TRBV4-1; cdr3_length: 15; clone_size: .; d_call: TRBD2; cdr3_aa: CASSLTSGTYNEQFF; cdr3_nt: TGCGCCAGCAGCTTAACTAGCGGGACCTACAATGAGCAGTTCTTC
j_call: TRBJ1-1; v_call: TRBV5-1; cdr3_length: 12; clone_size: few; d_call: .; cdr3_aa: CASSLQGTEAFF; cdr3_nt: TGCGCCAGCAGCTTGCAGGGCACTGAAGCTTTCTTT
j_call: TRBJ2-7; v_call: TRBV28; cdr3_length: 13; clone_size: .; d_call: TRBD2; cdr3_aa: CASSSPTSGSKYF; cdr3_nt: TGTGCCAGCAGTTCCCCGACTAGCGGGAGTAAGTACTTC
j_call: TRBJ2-1; v_call: TRBV6-1; cdr3_length: 16; clone_size: .; d_call: TRBD2; cdr3_aa: CASSEVVSSGSNEQFF; cdr3_nt: TGTGCCAGCAGTGAAGTAGTGTCTAGCGGATCCAATGAGCAGTTCTTC
j_call: TRBJ2-4; v_call: TRBV7-2; cdr3_length: 14; clone_size: .; d_call: .; cdr3_aa: CASSLPPAKNIQYF; cdr3_nt: TGTGCCAGCAGCTTACCGCCCGCCAAAAACATTCAGTACTTC
j_call: TRBJ1-3; v_call: TRBV19; cdr3_length: 16; clone_size: .; d_call: .; cdr3_aa: CASSIDPGELGNTIYF; cdr3_nt: TGTGCCAGTAGTATAGATCCCGGGGAACTTGGAAACACCATATATTTT
j_call: TRBJ1-2; v_call: TRBV29-1; cdr3_length: 11; clone_size: few; d_call: .; cdr3_aa: CSAATGYGYTF; cdr3_nt: TGCAGCGCTGCGACGGGCTATGGCTACACCTTC
j_call: TRBJ2-7; v_call: TRBV4-1; cdr3_length: 15; clone_size: few; d_call: TRBD2; cdr3_aa: CASSQDGGRNDEQYF; cdr3_nt: TGCGCCAGCAGCCAAGACGGGGGGAGGAACGACGAGCAGTACTTC
j_call: TRBJ2-2; v_call: TRBV7-6; cdr3_length: 17; clone_size: .; d_call: .; cdr3_aa: CASSPINGVMNTGELFF; cdr3_nt: TGTGCCAGCAGCCCGATCAATGGCGTTATGAACACCGGGGAGCTGTTTTTT
j_call: TRBJ2-7; v_call: TRBV11-3; cdr3_length: 16; clone_size: .; d_call: .; cdr3_aa: CASSQGSGGAAYEQYF; cdr3_nt: TGTGCCAGCAGCCAGGGGAGCGGAGGCGCGGCCTACGAGCAGTACTTC
j_call: TRBJ1-1; v_call: TRBV4-2; cdr3_length: 15; clone_size: .; d_call: .; cdr3_aa: CASSQDEAPSTEAFF; cdr3_nt: TGTGCCAGCAGCCAAGATGAAGCCCCGAGCACTGAAGCTTTCTTT
j_call: TRBJ2-1; v_call: TRBV7-2; cdr3_length: 16; clone_size: .; d_call: TRBD2; cdr3_aa: CASSSLAGGRVNEQFF; cdr3_nt: TGTGCCAGCAGCTCGCTAGCGGGAGGGCGTGTAAATGAGCAGTTCTTC
j_call: TRBJ1-4; v_call: TRBV2; cdr3_length: 13; clone_size: .; d_call: .; cdr3_aa: CASSDKPTRKLFF; cdr3_nt: TGTGCCAGCAGTGATAAACCGACGAGAAAACTGTTTTTT
j_call: TRBJ2-3; v_call: TRBV29-1; cdr3_length: 11; clone_size: .; d_call: .; cdr3_aa: CSVEGAAMQYF; cdr3_nt: TGCAGCGTGGAAGGGGCTGCCATGCAGTATTTT
j_call: TRBJ1-2; v_call: TRBV4-2; cdr3_length: 16; clone_size: few; d_call: .; cdr3_aa: CASSQDRLADYYGYTF; cdr3_nt: TGTGCCAGCAGCCAAGATAGGTTAGCCGATTACTATGGCTACACCTTC
j_call: TRBJ2-7; v_call: TRBV2; cdr3_length: 12; clone_size: .; d_call: .; cdr3_aa: CASSAEVYEQYF; cdr3_nt: TGTGCCAGCAGTGCTGAAGTCTACGAGCAGTACTTC
j_call: TRBJ2-5; v_call: TRBV27; cdr3_length: 18; clone_size: .; d_call: TRBD1; cdr3_aa: CASSWGQGGRIGSGTQYF; cdr3_nt: TGTGCCAGCAGTTGGGGACAGGGAGGGCGGATAGGAAGTGGGACCCAGTACTTC
j_call: TRBJ1-2; v_call: TRBV2; cdr3_length: 14; clone_size: .; d_call: .; cdr3_aa: CASSWDTLYYGYTF; cdr3_nt: TGTGCCAGCAGTTGGGACACGCTCTACTATGGCTACACCTTC
j_call: TRBJ1-5; v_call: TRBV18; cdr3_length: 16; clone_size: .; d_call: .; cdr3_aa: CASSPSGFGDHQPQHF; cdr3_nt: TGTGCCAGCTCACCTTCGGGGTTCGGGGACCATCAGCCCCAGCATTTT
j_call: TRBJ1-1; v_call: TRBV30; cdr3_length: 13; clone_size: .; d_call: .; cdr3_aa: CAGGRLRDTEAFF; cdr3_nt: TGTGCCGGGGGGAGACTAAGGGATACTGAAGCTTTCTTT
j_call: TRBJ2-2; v_call: TRBV5-5; cdr3_length: 14; clone_size: .; d_call: .; cdr3_aa: CASSLISGPGELFF; cdr3_nt: TGTGCCAGCAGCTTGATTTCGGGCCCCGGGGAGCTGTTTTTT
j_call: TRBJ1-2; v_call: TRBV29-1; cdr3_length: 15; clone_size: .; d_call: .; cdr3_aa: CSVEGPRGARDGYTF; cdr3_nt: TGCAGCGTTGAAGGTCCTCGGGGGGCGCGGGATGGCTACACCTTC
j_call: TRBJ2-1; v_call: TRBV20-1; cdr3_length: 11; clone_size: once; d_call: TRBD2; cdr3_aa: CSAIGGSTCFF; cdr3_nt: TGCAGTGCCATCGGGGGGTCCACCTGTTTCTTC
j_call: TRBJ2-7; v_call: TRBV28; cdr3_length: 13; clone_size: .; d_call: .; cdr3_aa: CASIPGWGLEQYF; cdr3_nt: TGTGCCAGCATCCCGGGATGGGGTCTCGAGCAGTACTTC
j_call: TRBJ2-4; v_call: TRBV18; cdr3_length: 13; clone_size: .; d_call: .; cdr3_aa: CASSTEGLIIQYF; cdr3_nt: TGTGCCAGCTCAACCGAGGGTTTAATCATTCAGTACTTC
j_call: TRBJ2-5; v_call: TRBV11-3; cdr3_length: 17; clone_size: once; d_call: TRBD2; cdr3_aa: CASSLGLAGVLGETQYF; cdr3_nt: TGTGCCAGCAGCCTCGGACTAGCGGGGGTTTTAGGAGAGACCCAGTACTTC
j_call: TRBJ2-3; v_call: TRBV4-2; cdr3_length: 16; clone_size: .; d_call: TRBD1; cdr3_aa: CASSQAEGQVTDTQYF; cdr3_nt: TGTGCCAGCAGCCAAGCGGAAGGACAGGTCACAGATACGCAGTATTTT
j_call: TRBJ2-7; v_call: TRBV10-1; cdr3_length: 15; clone_size: .; d_call: .; cdr3_aa: CASSDTLGRGDEQYF; cdr3_nt: TGCGCCAGCAGTGATACTTTGGGCAGGGGCGACGAGCAGTACTTC
j_call: TRBJ1-6; v_call: TRBV6-5; cdr3_length: 16; clone_size: .; d_call: .; cdr3_aa: CASSYSTLDTDLPLHF; cdr3_nt: TGTGCCAGCAGTTACTCGACGCTAGACACCGATTTACCCCTCCACTTT
j_call: TRBJ1-5; v_call: TRBV5-5; cdr3_length: 13; clone_size: .; d_call: .; cdr3_aa: CASSSDGYQPQHF; cdr3_nt: TGTGCCAGCAGCTCCGACGGCTATCAGCCCCAGCATTTT
j_call: TRBJ1-1; v_call: TRBV2; cdr3_length: 12; clone_size: few; d_call: TRBD1; cdr3_aa: CASSLQGAKAFF; cdr3_nt: TGTGCCAGCAGTTTACAGGGGGCAAAAGCTTTCTTT
j_call: TRBJ1-2; v_call: TRBV5-1; cdr3_length: 13; clone_size: once; d_call: .; cdr3_aa: CASSLAGSNGYTF; cdr3_nt: TGCGCCAGCAGCTTGGCCGGCAGCAATGGCTACACCTTC
j_call: TRBJ2-1; v_call: TRBV2; cdr3_length: 12; clone_size: .; d_call: TRBD1; cdr3_aa: CASTRQGNEQFF; cdr3_nt: TGTGCCAGCACGAGACAGGGGAATGAGCAGTTCTTC
j_call: TRBJ2-7; v_call: TRBV2; cdr3_length: 18; clone_size: .; d_call: TRBD2; cdr3_aa: CASILADGTSGISYEQYF; cdr3_nt: TGTGCCAGCATTCTCGCTGACGGGACTAGCGGGATTTCCTACGAGCAGTACTTC
j_call: TRBJ2-5; v_call: TRBV5-1; cdr3_length: 17; clone_size: .; d_call: TRBD1; cdr3_aa: CASSLAPGQGSSETQYF; cdr3_nt: TGCGCCAGCAGCTTGGCACCGGGACAGGGGTCTTCAGAGACCCAGTACTTC
j_call: TRBJ2-2; v_call: TRBV2; cdr3_length: 15; clone_size: .; d_call: TRBD1; cdr3_aa: CASSDRGLGTGELFF; cdr3_nt: TGTGCCAGCAGTGATAGGGGGCTGGGCACCGGGGAGCTGTTTTTT